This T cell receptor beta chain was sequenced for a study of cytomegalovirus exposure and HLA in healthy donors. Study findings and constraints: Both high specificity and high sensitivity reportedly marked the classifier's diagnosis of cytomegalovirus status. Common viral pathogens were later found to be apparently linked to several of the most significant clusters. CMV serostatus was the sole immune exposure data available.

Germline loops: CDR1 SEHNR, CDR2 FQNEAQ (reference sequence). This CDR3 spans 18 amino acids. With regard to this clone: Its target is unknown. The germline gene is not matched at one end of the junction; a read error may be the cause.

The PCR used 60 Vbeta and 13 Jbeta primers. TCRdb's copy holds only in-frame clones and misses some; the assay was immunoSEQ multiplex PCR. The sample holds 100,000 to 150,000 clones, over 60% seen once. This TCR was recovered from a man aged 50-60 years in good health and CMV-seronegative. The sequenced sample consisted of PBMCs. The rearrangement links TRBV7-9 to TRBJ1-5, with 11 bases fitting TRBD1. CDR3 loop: CSSSPGFSGTGGNQPQHF. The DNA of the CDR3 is TGTTCCAGCAGCCCTGGGTTTTCGGGGACAGGGGGTAATCAGCCCCAGCATTTT. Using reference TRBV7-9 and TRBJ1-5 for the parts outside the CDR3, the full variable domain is DTGVSQNPRHKITKRGQNVTFRCDPISEHNRLYWYRQTLGQGPEFLTYFQNEAQLEKSRLLSDRFSAERPKGSFSTLEIQRTEQGDSAMYLCSSSPGFSGTGGNQPQHFGDGTRLSIL.